This TCR beta chain was sequenced during a study of shared clonotypes between healthy human individuals. Sequenced by immunoSEQ multiplex PCR; TCRdb stores in-frame clones only, minus some. The sample gives around 600,000 clones, about 97% of which show up once; about 0.06% is in the top ten. Unmatched junction bases numbered 8, after V lost 2 bases and J lost 6 bases. Germline CDR1 and CDR2: KGHSH and LQKENI. CDR3 length: 15 amino acids. All donors were Caucasian adults living in Nashville, Tennessee. Specimen: naive CD4+ T cells sorted from blood. Regarding subset: CD45RA+ positively selected. This clonotype originated in a woman in her twenties or thirties in good health. The rearrangement links TRBV18 to TRBJ2-7; 9 bases line up with TRBD1. This chain's CDR3 is CASSPEGTGRGEQYF. Here the CDR3 DNA reads TGTGCCAGCTCACCAGAGGGGACAGGGCGAGGCGAGCAGTACTTC.